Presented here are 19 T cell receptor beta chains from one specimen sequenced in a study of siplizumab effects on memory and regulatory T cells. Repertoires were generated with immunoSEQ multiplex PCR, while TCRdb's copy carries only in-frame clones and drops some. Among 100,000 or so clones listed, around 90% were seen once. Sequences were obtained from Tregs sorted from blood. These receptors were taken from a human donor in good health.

CDR3 sequence: CAWLKGQGYRYTF. Here the CDR3 DNA reads TGTGCCTGGTTAAAGGGACAGGGTTATCGCTACACCTTC. This chain joins TRBV30 and TRBJ1-2, with 9 bases fitting TRBD1. The CDR3 runs to 13 residues. In germline, CDR1 is GTSNPN, CDR2 SVGIG (reference sequence). Losses at the gene ends were 5 bases for V and 9 bases for J; bases not matched to a gene: 10.

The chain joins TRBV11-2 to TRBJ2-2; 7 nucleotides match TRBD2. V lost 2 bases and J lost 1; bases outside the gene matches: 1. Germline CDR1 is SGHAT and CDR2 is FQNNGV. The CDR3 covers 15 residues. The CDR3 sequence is CASSLTGGNTGELFF. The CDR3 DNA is TGTGCCAGCAGCTTAACGGGGGGGAACACCGGGGAGCTGTTTTTT.

The CDR3 reads CASSFGLERGEQFF. The CDR3, as DNA: TGTGCCAGCAGCTTTGGGCTAGAACGGGGTGAGCAGTTCTTC. The chain carries TRBV11-2 and TRBJ2-1; D is perhaps TRBD2 (5 bases). CDR1 is SGHAT, CDR2 FQNNGV, per germline. The V gene lost 3 bases and the J gene lost 9 bases, with 15 bases spanning the gap. The CDR3 covers 14 residues.

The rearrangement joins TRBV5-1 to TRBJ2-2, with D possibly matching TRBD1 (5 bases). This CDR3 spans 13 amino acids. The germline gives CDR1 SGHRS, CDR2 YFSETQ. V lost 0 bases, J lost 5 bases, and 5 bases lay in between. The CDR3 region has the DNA TGCGCCAGCAGCTTGGGACAGACCGGGGAGCTGTTTTTT. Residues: CASSLGQTGELFF.

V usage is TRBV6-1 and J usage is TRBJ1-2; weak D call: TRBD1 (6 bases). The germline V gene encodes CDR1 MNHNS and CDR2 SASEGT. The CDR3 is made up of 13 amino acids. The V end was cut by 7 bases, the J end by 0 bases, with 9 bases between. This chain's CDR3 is CASTRTANYGYTF. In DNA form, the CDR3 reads TGTGCCAGCACCCGGACAGCTAACTATGGCTACACCTTC.

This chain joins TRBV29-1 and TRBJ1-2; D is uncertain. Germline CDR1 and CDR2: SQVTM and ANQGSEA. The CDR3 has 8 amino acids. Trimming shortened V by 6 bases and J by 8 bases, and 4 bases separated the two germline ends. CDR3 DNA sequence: TGCAGCGTAAGGGGCTACACCTTC. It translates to CSVRGYTF.

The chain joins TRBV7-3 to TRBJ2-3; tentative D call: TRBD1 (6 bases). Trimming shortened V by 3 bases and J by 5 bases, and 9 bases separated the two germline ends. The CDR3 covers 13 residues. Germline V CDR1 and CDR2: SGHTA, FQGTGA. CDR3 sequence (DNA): TGTGCCAGCAGCTTGTCCAGGGGAGATACGCAGTATTTT. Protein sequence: CASSLSRGDTQYF.

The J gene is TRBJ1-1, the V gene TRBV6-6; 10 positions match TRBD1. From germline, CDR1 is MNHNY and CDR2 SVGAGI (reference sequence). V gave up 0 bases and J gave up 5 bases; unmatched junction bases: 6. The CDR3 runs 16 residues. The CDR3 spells CASSYSPDRGRTEAFF. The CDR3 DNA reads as TGTGCCAGCAGTTACTCTCCTGACAGGGGGCGGACTGAAGCTTTCTTT.

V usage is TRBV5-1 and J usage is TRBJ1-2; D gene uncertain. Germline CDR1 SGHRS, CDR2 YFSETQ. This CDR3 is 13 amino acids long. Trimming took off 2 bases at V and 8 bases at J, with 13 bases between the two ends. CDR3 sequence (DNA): TGCGCCAGCAGCTTAGTGTCGGGGTACGGCTACACCTTC. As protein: CASSLVSGYGYTF.

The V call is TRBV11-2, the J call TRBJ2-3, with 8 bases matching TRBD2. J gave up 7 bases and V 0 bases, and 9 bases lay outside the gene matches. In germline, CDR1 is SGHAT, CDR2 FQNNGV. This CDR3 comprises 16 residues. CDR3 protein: CASSLDWAGGGYTQYF. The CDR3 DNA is TGTGCCAGCAGCTTAGATTGGGCGGGAGGTGGATATACGCAGTATTTT.

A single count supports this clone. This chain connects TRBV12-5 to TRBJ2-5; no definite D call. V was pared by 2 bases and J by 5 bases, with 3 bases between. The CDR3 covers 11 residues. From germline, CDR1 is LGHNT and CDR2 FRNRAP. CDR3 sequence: CASGLRETQYF. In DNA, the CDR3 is TGTGCTAGTGGTTTGAGGGAGACCCAGTACTTC.

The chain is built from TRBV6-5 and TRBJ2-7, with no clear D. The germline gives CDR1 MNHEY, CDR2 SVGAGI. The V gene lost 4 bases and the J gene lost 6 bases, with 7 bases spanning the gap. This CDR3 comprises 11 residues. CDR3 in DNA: TGTGCCAGCAGTTTCGGCTCCGAGCAGTACTTC. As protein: CASSFGSEQYF.

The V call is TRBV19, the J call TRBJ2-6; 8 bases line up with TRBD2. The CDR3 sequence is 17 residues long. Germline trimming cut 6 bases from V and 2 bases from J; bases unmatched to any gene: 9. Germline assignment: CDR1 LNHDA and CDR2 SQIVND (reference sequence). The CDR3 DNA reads TGTGCCAGTAGATCTCCGGGACTAGTAGCTGGGGCCAACGTCCTGACTTTC. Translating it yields CASRSPGLVAGANVLTF.

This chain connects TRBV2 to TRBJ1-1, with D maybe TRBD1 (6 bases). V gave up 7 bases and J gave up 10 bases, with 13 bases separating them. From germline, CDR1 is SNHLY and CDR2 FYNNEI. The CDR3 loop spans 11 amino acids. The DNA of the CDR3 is TGTGCCAGCATAAGGGGGATCGGAGCTTTCTTT. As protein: CASIRGIGAFF.

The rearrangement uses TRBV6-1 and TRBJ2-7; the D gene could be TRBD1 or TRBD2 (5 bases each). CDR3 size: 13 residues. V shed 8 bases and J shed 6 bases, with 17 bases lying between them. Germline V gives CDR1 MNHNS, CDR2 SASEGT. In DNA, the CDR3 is TGTGCCAGCGATCGGGACCGCCAGGCCGAGCAGTACTTC. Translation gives CASDRDRQAEQYF.

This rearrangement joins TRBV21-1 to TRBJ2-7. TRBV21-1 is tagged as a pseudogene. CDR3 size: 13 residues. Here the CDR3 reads CASPSGPSYEQYF. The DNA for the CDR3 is TGTGCCAGTCCTTCGGGACCCTCCTACGAGCAGTACTTC.

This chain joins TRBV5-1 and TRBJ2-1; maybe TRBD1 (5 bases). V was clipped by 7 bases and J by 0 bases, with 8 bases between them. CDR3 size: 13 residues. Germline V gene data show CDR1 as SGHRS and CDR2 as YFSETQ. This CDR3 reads CASGASSYNEQFF. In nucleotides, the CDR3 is TGCGCCAGCGGGGCCAGCTCCTACAATGAGCAGTTCTTC.

In DNA form, the CDR3 reads TGTGCCACCAGCATCTCAGGGTCGGAACGGGGCTACACCTTC. Translated, it gives CATSISGSERGYTF. The chain carries TRBV15 and TRBJ1-2; tentative D call: TRBD1 (5 bases). Trimming removed 4 bases at V and 8 bases at J, with 17 bases between. CDR1 and CDR2 from the germline V gene are LNHNV and YYDKDF (reference sequence). This CDR3 has 14 amino acids.

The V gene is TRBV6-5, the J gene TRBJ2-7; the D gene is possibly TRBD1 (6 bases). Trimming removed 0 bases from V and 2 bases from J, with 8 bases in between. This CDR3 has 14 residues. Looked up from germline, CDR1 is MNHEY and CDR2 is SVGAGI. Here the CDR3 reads CASSYSRTAYEQYF. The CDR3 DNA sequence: TGTGCCAGCAGTTACTCGAGGACAGCCTACGAGCAGTACTTC.